The rows below give T cell receptor beta chains drawn from one sample of a study of cytomegalovirus exposure and HLA in healthy donors. Clones were read by immunoSEQ multiplex PCR, and TCRdb kept only the in-frame ones, dropping some. Here the sample table reports 38,000 or so clones. Sequencing input: PBMCs. The receptors here all came from a man aged 40-49 years in good health and CMV-seropositive. Each CDR3 is given with its conserved first and last residue. Clone size is stated in some rows and not others, as once, few, many or a class when expanded.

TRBV27	.	TRBJ2-7	CASSHNRAPYEQYF
TRBV6-5	.	TRBJ2-1	CASSTITTTYNEQFF
TRBV19	.	TRBJ1-5	CASSIEGGGNQPQHF
TRBV5-6	.	TRBJ2-2	CASSLFTSGRTGELFF
TRBV5-1	.	TRBJ1-2	CASSLEGQGDGYTF
TRBV30	.	TRBJ2-1	CAWRTGLAAVNEQFF
TRBV13	.	TRBJ2-7	CASRTAGATYEQYF
TRBV18	.	TRBJ2-3	CASSPGQGARDTQYF
TRBV2	.	TRBJ2-2	CASRREEAANTGELFF
TRBV4-2	.	TRBJ2-7	CASSSDRVGYEQYF
TRBV2	.	TRBJ1-3	CASTSQGSSGNTIYF
TRBV4-2	.	TRBJ2-5	CASSQDTRKTQYF
TRBV5-1	.	TRBJ2-1	CASSPGTSGSSEQFF
TRBV10-3	.	TRBJ1-2	CAITETGGGYTF
TRBV11-2	.	TRBJ1-1	CASSHRGTEAFF
TRBV27	.	TRBJ2-1	CASSFNSRGEQFF
TRBV27	.	TRBJ2-7	CASSLEGWGRFEQYF
TRBV29-1	.	TRBJ2-3	CSVVRGGADTQYF
TRBV7-9	.	TRBJ2-1	CASSFPGSGSVNEQFF
TRBV5-4	.	TRBJ2-7	CASSSTGAYEQYF
TRBV5-1	.	TRBJ1-5	CASSAETNQPQHF
TRBV10-2	.	TRBJ2-7	CASKGAGNIPSGEQYF
TRBV15	.	TRBJ2-1	CATSREGTRVFF
TRBV4-1	.	TRBJ2-2	CASSHAGLAGVGTGELFF
TRBV12-5	.	TRBJ2-7	CASGGIGEQYF
TRBV19	.	TRBJ2-1	CASSITGGTYNEQFF
TRBV6-1	.	TRBJ1-5	CASSEPGVESNQPQHF
TRBV6-4	.	TRBJ2-7	CASSDTGQGVYEQYF
TRBV19	.	TRBJ1-1	CASSIPGNTEAFF
TRBV27	.	TRBJ1-4	CASSFGDREEKLFF
TRBV19	.	TRBJ2-1	CASRASGSSYNEQFF
TRBV19	.	TRBJ2-1	CASSPGTSGRGEEQFF
TRBV7-2	.	TRBJ2-5	CASSWGQGAGEQYF
TRBV7-9	.	TRBJ1-5	CATRQGGGQPQHF
TRBV19	.	TRBJ2-3	CASSIVPSGRADTQYF
TRBV7-9	.	TRBJ1-4	CASSFHSTRELFF
TRBV29-1	.	TRBJ2-3	CSVSSSSDTDTQYF
TRBV6-1	.	TRBJ2-7	CASSPLGLQAYEQYF
TRBV30	.	TRBJ2-4	CAWTRQGNIQYF
TRBV4-1	.	TRBJ2-1	CASSHLPASGPSSYNEQFF
TRBV30	.	TRBJ2-3	CAWRAGTSGGSTQYF
TRBV30	.	TRBJ2-7	CAWSRGTGAGEQYF
TRBV15	large	TRBJ2-5	CATSRFGGETQYF
TRBV5-4	.	TRBJ2-1	CASSSGGRSYNEQFF
TRBV6-1	.	TRBJ2-3	CASSVEGWTSTDTQYF